A selection of T cell receptor beta chains follows, all from one sample in a study of cytomegalovirus exposure and HLA in healthy donors. Assay: immunoSEQ multiplex PCR; the TCRdb copy retains only in-frame clones and omits some. The sample comprises about 96,000 clones, 64% of which are singletons, and more than 2.5% rests with the top ten. Sequenced material: PBMCs. These receptors all come from a man in his sixties in good health and CMV-seronegative. CDR3s include the opening cysteine and the closing phenylalanine or tryptophan. The D gene is left open where the match is weak. Expanded clones get a size class; other rows say once, few or many, or leave the size out.

clone size,J gene,V gene,D gene,CDR3 protein,CDR3 DNA
.,TRBJ2-3,TRBV28,.,CASSSYRDPPDTQYF,TGTGCCAGCAGTTCCTACAGGGATCCCCCAGATACGCAGTATTTT
.,TRBJ1-1,TRBV21-1,.,CASSTRDRGTEAFF,TGTGCCAGCAGCACCCGGGACAGGGGTACTGAAGCTTTCTTT
few,TRBJ2-3,TRBV6-4,TRBD2,CASSDTSGGTDTQYF,TGTGCCAGCAGTGACACTAGCGGGGGCACAGATACGCAGTATTTT
.,TRBJ2-2,TRBV5-1,.,CASSLATGTGELFF,TGCGCCAGCAGCTTGGCCACGGGGACCGGGGAGCTGTTTTTT
few,TRBJ1-5,TRBV28,.,CASSSGIKRGNQPQHF,TGTGCCAGCAGCTCGGGGATTAAGCGGGGCAATCAGCCCCAGCATTTT
.,TRBJ1-3,TRBV30,.,CAWNRGEWNTIYF,TGTGCCTGGAATCGGGGGGAATGGAACACCATATATTTT
few,TRBJ1-2,TRBV6-6,.,CASSYGSSSNYGYTF,TGTGCCAGCAGTTACGGGAGCAGTTCGAACTATGGCTACACCTTC
.,TRBJ2-1,TRBV5-1,.,CASSFNYNEQFF,TGCGCCAGCAGCTTCAACTACAATGAGCAGTTCTTC
.,TRBJ1-2,TRBV5-1,.,CASSLFWGSTRNYGYTF,TGCGCCAGCAGCTTGTTTTGGGGCTCGACCCGGAACTATGGCTACACCTTC
.,TRBJ2-5,TRBV18,.,CASSRQQETQYF,TGTGCCAGCTCACGACAACAAGAGACCCAGTACTTC
.,TRBJ1-3,TRBV6-1,.,CASSDSLSGNTIYF,TGTGCCAGCAGTGACTCTCTCTCTGGAAACACCATATATTTT
.,TRBJ2-2,TRBV11-2,.,CASSFGQGTGELFF,TGTGCCAGCAGCTTTGGTCAGGGAACCGGGGAGCTGTTTTTT
.,TRBJ2-3,TRBV2,.,CASSEVGLRTDTQYF,TGTGCCAGCAGTGAAGTGGGGCTGCGCACAGATACGCAGTATTTT
few,TRBJ1-5,TRBV11-2,.,CASSLAGGSNQPQHF,TGTGCCAGCAGCTTAGCCGGGGGAAGCAATCAGCCCCAGCATTTT
.,TRBJ2-5,TRBV2,TRBD2,CASKSTTGRGGTQYF,TGTGCCAGCAAATCGACTACCGGCCGCGGGGGGACCCAGTACTTC
.,TRBJ2-2,TRBV19,TRBD2,CASSTLLAGGTGELFF,TGTGCCAGTAGTACTCTACTAGCGGGAGGCACCGGGGAGCTGTTTTTT
.,TRBJ1-4,TRBV28,.,CASRDTQRTNEKLFF,TGTGCCAGCAGGGACACCCAGCGAACTAATGAAAAACTGTTTTTT
.,TRBJ2-1,TRBV28,TRBD2,CASRRAGGNYNEQFF,TGTGCCAGCAGAAGAGCGGGGGGAAACTACAATGAGCAGTTCTTC
.,TRBJ2-1,TRBV4-2,TRBD2,CASSQATAGDYNEQFF,TGTGCCAGCAGCCAAGCGACAGCGGGAGACTACAATGAGCAGTTCTTC
.,TRBJ1-1,TRBV6-6,.,CASSYSGASSMSEAFF,TGTGCCAGCAGTTACTCGGGGGCTAGTTCCATGTCTGAAGCTTTCTTT
.,TRBJ1-2,TRBV7-9,.,CASSLEHNYGYTF,TGTGCCAGCAGCTTAGAACATAACTATGGCTACACCTTC
.,TRBJ1-5,TRBV6-6,.,CASSSVSSNQPQHF,TGTGCCAGCAGCAGCGTAAGTAGCAATCAGCCCCAGCATTTT
.,TRBJ1-5,TRBV28,.,CASSLGGQSNFPQHF,TGTGCCAGCAGTTTAGGCGGACAGTCAAATTTCCCCCAGCATTTT
.,TRBJ2-2,TRBV11-3,.,CASSLESGNTGELFF,TGTGCCAGCAGCTTAGAATCAGGGAACACCGGGGAGCTGTTTTTT
.,TRBJ1-2,TRBV6-1,TRBD1,CASSEGVGTGYGYTF,TGTGCCAGCAGTGAGGGTGTGGGGACAGGATATGGCTACACCTTC
.,TRBJ1-2,TRBV28,TRBD1,CASRKSGGNGYTF,TGTGCCAGCAGAAAGTCAGGGGGGAATGGCTACACCTTC
.,TRBJ1-1,TRBV10-3,TRBD1,CATGTEVMNTEAFF,TGTGCCACAGGGACAGAGGTGATGAACACTGAAGCTTTCTTT
.,TRBJ2-1,TRBV6-4,TRBD2,CASSDESGNLKEQFF,TGTGCCAGCAGTGACGAGAGCGGGAACCTCAAGGAGCAGTTCTTC
.,TRBJ2-7,TRBV12-5,TRBD2,CASGLPPGGALYEQYF,TGTGCTAGTGGTTTGCCCCCGGGGGGGGCCCTTTACGAGCAGTACTTC
few,TRBJ2-7,TRBV6-5,TRBD1,CASSSQGYEQYF,TGTGCCAGCAGCTCACAGGGGTACGAGCAGTACTTC
few,TRBJ2-5,TRBV2,.,CASSQKETQYF,TGTGCCAGCAGTCAAAAAGAGACCCAGTACTTC
.,TRBJ2-7,TRBV19,TRBD1,CASSKGQASYEQYF,TGTGCCAGTAGTAAAGGACAGGCTAGCTACGAGCAGTACTTC
few,TRBJ1-1,TRBV5-6,TRBD1,CASSWGQGKRTEAFF,TGTGCCAGCAGCTGGGGACAGGGGAAAAGAACTGAAGCTTTCTTT
.,TRBJ2-1,TRBV5-1,.,CASSLTQGEQFF,TGCGCCAGCAGCTTGACACAGGGTGAGCAGTTCTTC
.,TRBJ2-5,TRBV5-6,TRBD2,CASSLRVSASGPGTQYF,TGTGCCAGCAGCTTGAGGGTATCAGCTAGCGGTCCGGGGACCCAGTACTTC
.,TRBJ2-5,TRBV5-1,.,CASSLMGGGETQYF,TGCGCCAGCAGCTTGATGGGAGGCGGGGAGACCCAGTACTTC
.,TRBJ1-2,TRBV18,.,CASSQGINYGYTF,TGTGCCAGCTCCCAGGGCATTAACTATGGCTACACCTTC
.,TRBJ1-1,TRBV6-5,.,CASSHGEPNTEAFF,TGTGCCAGCAGCCACGGGGAGCCGAACACTGAAGCTTTCTTT
.,TRBJ2-3,TRBV15,TRBD2,CATSSLAWEGDTQYF,TGTGCCACCAGCAGTTTAGCCTGGGAGGGTGATACGCAGTATTTT
.,TRBJ1-2,TRBV19,.,CASSPLGVGGYTF,TGTGCCAGTAGCCCCCTGGGCGTAGGTGGCTACACCTTC
few,TRBJ1-4,TRBV5-8,TRBD1,CASSARDRGLSNEKLFF,TGTGCCAGCAGCGCCCGGGACAGGGGGTTGTCTAATGAAAAACTGTTTTTT
.,TRBJ2-3,TRBV11-1,TRBD2,CASSSLAGSTDTQYF,TGTGCCAGCAGCTCTCTAGCGGGGAGCACAGATACGCAGTATTTT
.,TRBJ1-1,TRBV7-9,.,CASSLMATEAFF,TGTGCCAGCAGCTTAATGGCCACTGAAGCTTTCTTT
.,TRBJ1-4,TRBV7-6,.,CASSLASGATNEKLFF,TGTGCCAGCAGCTTAGCCTCGGGTGCAACTAATGAAAAACTGTTTTTT
few,TRBJ2-1,TRBV19,.,CASSARGRDEQFF,TGTGCCAGTAGTGCGCGGGGGCGGGATGAGCAGTTCTTC
.,TRBJ1-2,TRBV28,.,CASSSNPGGYTF,TGTGCCAGCAGTTCAAATCCAGGGGGCTACACCTTC
.,TRBJ1-2,TRBV14,TRBD1,CASSRIPGQAHYGYTF,TGTGCCAGCAGTCGTATACCGGGACAGGCGCACTATGGCTACACCTTC
.,TRBJ2-2,TRBV2,.,CASSVWPQAGELFF,TGTGCCAGCAGTGTCTGGCCCCAGGCCGGGGAGCTGTTTTTT